This T cell receptor (beta chain) was sequenced for a study of T cells in Graves' hyperthyroidism and ophthalmopathy. Study-level points and caveats: The model forecast ophthalmopathy, anticipating it by a median about 7 months before onset.

This clonotype occurred many times. What it recognizes is unknown. Subjects with ophthalmopathy showed a Clinical Activity Score no lower than 3, a NOSPECS grade no lower than 4, and a duration shorter than 3 months. Each diagnosis was grounded in clinical symptoms, serum thyroxine and TRAb, thyroid ultrasound, and orbital computed tomography. Amplification of TCR beta CDR3 regions was performed using RNA transcripts as template. A set of HTBI primers served as the primers for a first-round RT-PCR of the TCR CDR3. TCRdb reprocessed the multiplex PCR reads with MiXCR, giving one entry per CDR3 protein. The sample lists hundreds of thousands of distinct CDR3 sequences, about 14% seen once, with 12% in the top ten. Trimming pared 0 bases from V and 7 bases from J, leaving 15 bases between. Germline CDR1 is DFQATT and CDR2 is SNEGSKA (reference sequence). CDR3 length: 14 residues.

This clonotype was obtained from a woman aged 50 to 60 with Graves' ophthalmopathy. Sequencing input: blood. The chain uses TRBV20-1 and TRBJ2-5; D not resolved. In DNA, the CDR3 is TGCAGTGCTAGAGATGGTAGGCTACCGGGGACCCAGTACTTC. Its translation is CSARDGRLPGTQYF.